The 24 T cell receptor beta chains given below trace back to one sample, sequenced in a study of cytomegalovirus exposure and HLA in healthy donors (dated by TCRdb to the late 2010s). To prepare the library, the immunoSEQ multiplex PCR assay was applied. A mixture of 60 forward primers for TCR Vbeta segments and 13 reverse primers for TCR Jbeta segments was used in the multiplex PCR. Sourced from immuneACCESS, this table was stored by TCRdb with only in-frame sequences that have V and J called. A share of the clones is absent; for the studies checked, an unresolved V gene accounts for under half, and the remainder has no known explanation. The sample includes approximately 170,000 clones, with approximately 59% observed a single time. 2.5% to 3.5% of the sample is in the top ten clones. The sequenced material came from PBMCs. The receptor set was obtained from a man in his forties in good health and CMV-seronegative.

The chain employs TRBV21-1 and TRBJ2-3; TRBD2, the table's D call, lacks a check against the DNA. TRBV21-1 is a listed pseudogene. The CDR3 sequence is 16 residues long. DNA of the CDR3: TGTGCCAGCAGCAAAAGTCTGGAACGGGGAGACGATACGCAGTATTTT. Translating it yields CASSKSLERGDDTQYF.

This clone was seen a few times. This rearrangement joins TRBV27 to TRBJ2-3; 8 bases are a match to TRBD1. Germline CDR1 reads MNHEY; CDR2 reads SMNVEV (reference sequence). The CDR3 has 17 amino acids. With V trimmed by 3 bases and J by 0 bases, 8 bases remained unmatched. Written as DNA, the CDR3 is TGTGCCAGCAGTTTCGTCGGACAGGGAACTAGCACAGATACGCAGTATTTT. It specifies CASSFVGQGTSTDTQYF.

V usage is TRBV5-4 and J usage is TRBJ1-1, with D perhaps TRBD1 (6 bases). The V and J ends lost 3 bases and 5 bases respectively, with 17 bases between them. CDR3 length: 15 residues. Looked up from germline, CDR1 is SGHNT and CDR2 is YYREEE (reference sequence). The CDR3 sequence is CASSSPARGPTEAFF. DNA for the CDR3: TGTGCCAGCAGCTCGCCCGCCAGGGGTCCAACTGAAGCTTTCTTT. The full variable domain, rest sourced from reference TRBV5-4 and TRBJ1-1, is ETGVTQSPTHLIKTRGQQVTLRCSSQSGHNTVSWYQQALGQGPQFIFQYYREEENGRGNFPPRFSGLQFPNYSSELNVNALELDDSALYLCASSSPARGPTEAFFGQGTRLTVV.

The CDR3 coding sequence is TGTGCCAGCAGCTTGTCTGGGGCTCCTGAAGCTTTCTTT. The encoded protein is CASSLSGAPEAFF. This chain uses TRBV5-4 with TRBJ1-1; perhaps TRBD1 as D (5 bases). Germline CDR1 and CDR2: SGHNT and YYREEE (reference sequence). The CDR3 totals 13 residues. Trimming shortened V by 1 base and J by 6 bases, and 10 bases separated the two germline ends.

This clone appeared a few times. This sequence joins TRBV5-6 and TRBJ2-1, with 11 bases aligning to TRBD2. In germline, CDR1 is SGHDT, CDR2 YYEEEE. The CDR3 covers 16 residues. V lost 2 bases to trimming and J lost 10 bases; unmatched junction nucleotides: 11. Here the CDR3 DNA reads TGTGCCAGCAGCTTATTCCTAGCGGGAGGCCTACTCGAGCAGTTCTTC. It encodes CASSLFLAGGLLEQFF.

This chain connects TRBV7-2 to TRBJ2-3; D unclear. The germline V gene encodes CDR1 SGHTA and CDR2 FQGNSA. CDR3 length: 14 amino acids. With 5 bases removed from V and 2 bases from J, the gap between germline ends came to 11 bases. The CDR3 DNA reads TGTGCCAGCAGCCGCGACTTCGCCACAGATACGCAGTATTTT. Amino acids: CASSRDFATDTQYF.

The chain joins TRBV5-1 to TRBJ1-1; TRBD1 agrees at 11 bases. The V gene end was trimmed by 0 bases and the J gene end by 6 bases; junction bases not matched to a gene: 4. The CDR3 spans 15 residues. Germline V lookup: CDR1 SGHRS, CDR2 YFSETQ. The CDR3 nucleotides read TGCGCCAGCAGCTTGGCCGGGGACAGGGGGTCTGAAGCTTTCTTT. Protein sequence: CASSLAGDRGSEAFF.

This clone was counted only a few times. The chain recombines TRBV6-1 with TRBJ1-2; 7 bases match TRBD1. Germline loops: CDR1 MNHNS, CDR2 SASEGT. V trimming: 7 bases; J trimming: 3 bases; junction bases outside the gene matches: 8. The CDR3 is made up of 14 amino acids. The CDR3 DNA sequence: TGTGCCAGCACCGGGACAGAAACTCACTATGGCTACACCTTC. Amino acids: CASTGTETHYGYTF.

This clone was seen once. The V call is TRBV5-1, the J call TRBJ2-3; 8 nucleotides align to TRBD2. J gave up 1 base and V 0 bases, and 7 bases lay outside the gene matches. Looked up from germline, CDR1 is SGHRS and CDR2 is YFSETQ. This CDR3 spans 17 amino acids. Here the CDR3 DNA reads TGCGCCAGCAGCTTGGGGACTAGCAGGATGCGCACAGATACGCAGTATTTT. It is translated as CASSLGTSRMRTDTQYF.

The chain has TRBV14 and TRBJ2-5; TRBD1 matches 9 bases. The CDR3 runs 15 residues. V shed 2 bases and J 5 bases; nucleotides not matched to a gene: 6. In germline, CDR1 is SGHDN, CDR2 FVKESK. Here the CDR3 reads CASSQRTGAWETQYF. CDR3 bases: TGTGCCAGCAGCCAACGGACAGGGGCTTGGGAGACCCAGTACTTC. Drawing the rest from reference TRBV14 and TRBJ2-5, the complete variable domain is EAGVTQFPSHSVIEKGQTVTLRCDPISGHDNLYWYRRVMGKEIKFLLHFVKESKQDESGMPNNRFLAERTGGTYSTLKVQPAELEDSGVYFCASSQRTGAWETQYFGPGTRLLVL.

The chain uses TRBV6-5 and TRBJ1-2, with D perhaps matching TRBD1 (6 bases). The CDR3 contains 14 residues. CDR1 is MNHEY, CDR2 SVGAGI, per germline. The V gene lost 2 bases and the J gene lost 6 bases, with 13 bases spanning the gap. The CDR3 sequence is CASSYIAGGDGYTF. The CDR3 region has the DNA TGTGCCAGCAGTTACATCGCGGGGGGCGATGGCTACACCTTC.

The chain carries TRBV12-5 and TRBJ1-2, with a possible D match to TRBD1 (5 bases). Per the germline V gene, CDR1 is LGHNT and CDR2 is FRNRAP. CDR3 size: 12 residues. Between the trimmed V and J ends, which lost 1 base and 5 bases, there was a span of 5 bases. The CDR3 region has the DNA TGTGCTAGTGGTTTGGCAGGGTATGGCTACACCTTC. It translates to CASGLAGYGYTF.

This sequence joins TRBV5-1 and TRBJ2-5; 13 positions match TRBD2. This CDR3 region has 15 residues. CDR1 and CDR2 (germline): SGHRS, YFSETQ. J was trimmed by 2 bases and V by 3 bases; bases with no gene match: 1. The CDR3 DNA sequence: TGCGCCAGCAGCTGGGGACTAGCGGGGCAAGAGACCCAGTACTTC. It specifies CASSWGLAGQETQYF.

This rearrangement joins TRBV5-8 to TRBJ1-5, with D unresolved. CDR3 size: 12 residues. Germline V CDR1 and CDR2: SGHTS, YDEGEE. The V end lost 0 bases, the J end lost 6 bases, and 4 bases lay between the germline ends. In DNA form, the CDR3 reads TGTGCCAGCAGCTTGGTATTTCAGCCCCAGCATTTT. Its translation is CASSLVFQPQHF.

The rearrangement links TRBV14 to TRBJ1-2, with a weak D call TRBD1 (6 bases). Germline V gene lookup returns CDR1 SGHDN and CDR2 FVKESK. V lost 4 bases, J lost 2 bases, and 17 bases lay in between. This CDR3 spans 16 amino acids. CDR3 protein: CASSPRGRTVNYGYTF. The CDR3, as DNA: TGTGCCAGCAGCCCCCGGGGCCGGACAGTGAACTATGGCTACACCTTC.

The CDR3 here is CASSFGYRGANTGELFF. Written as DNA, the CDR3 is TGTGCCAGCAGCTTTGGTTACAGGGGCGCAAACACCGGGGAGCTGTTTTTT. The rearrangement joins TRBV5-4 to TRBJ2-2; 7 bases match TRBD1. The V segment lost 2 bases and the J segment 2 bases; nucleotides outside the gene matches: 9. The germline V gene has CDR1 SGHNT and CDR2 YYREEE (reference sequence). The CDR3 covers 17 residues.

This chain connects TRBV5-6 to TRBJ2-7, with TRBD2 matching 14 bases. CDR1 and CDR2 from the germline V gene are SGHDT and YYEEEE. This CDR3 is 16 amino acids long. The ends lost 4 bases at V and 0 bases at J; junction bases unmatched: 3. CDR3 bases: TGTGCCAGCAGCCGGACTAGCGGGAGGTCCTCCTACGAGCAGTACTTC. It yields the protein CASSRTSGRSSYEQYF.

J is TRBJ2-5 and V is TRBV18; D gene unclear. Trimming left V 3 bases short and J 3 bases short, with 8 bases between. This CDR3 has 13 residues. The germline gives CDR1 KGHSH, CDR2 LQKENI. CDR3 nucleotide sequence: TGTGCCAGCTCACCGCGCGTCGAAGAGACCCAGTACTTC. Translated, it gives CASSPRVEETQYF.

The rearrangement uses TRBV11-3 and TRBJ2-2; TRBD1 matches at 9 bases. The CDR3 has 15 residues. The trim removed 7 bases at V and 6 bases at J, leaving 9 bases unmatched. Germline CDR1 and CDR2: SGHNT and YENEEA. CDR3 sequence (DNA): TGTGCCAGCAACCGGGACAGGGAGAGAGCCGGGGAGCTGTTTTTT. Its translation: CASNRDRERAGELFF.

CDR3 coding DNA: TGTGCCAGCAGCTGGGGGACAGGGGGAAACTATGGCTACACCTTC. Translation gives CASSWGTGGNYGYTF. The chain couples TRBV5-5 to TRBJ1-2, with TRBD1 identical over 11 bases. There are 15 residues in the CDR3. Trimming cost V 3 bases and J 2 bases; bases outside gene matches: 3. Germline CDR1 is SGHKS and CDR2 is YYEKEE (reference sequence).

This rearrangement joins TRBV7-2 to TRBJ2-2; 9 bases align to TRBD2. The CDR3 has 18 residues. Trimming at V came to 2 bases and at J to 8 bases, leaving 15 bases not matched to a gene. Per germline, CDR1 SGHTA and CDR2 FQGNSA. DNA of the CDR3: TGTGCCAGCAGCTTAAGTTACGGCGGGGGGGCCCACGGGGGGGAGCTGTTTTTT. This sequence encodes CASSLSYGGGAHGGELFF.

As to this clone: The same CDR3 also results from other DNA sequences found in this sample. This chain uses TRBV4-1 with TRBJ1-4; the D is unclear. The V and J ends lost 0 bases and 2 bases respectively, with 16 bases between them. The CDR3 covers 18 residues. The germline V gene encodes CDR1 MGHRA and CDR2 YSYEKL. The CDR3, as DNA: TGCGCCAGCAGCCAAGATGAGGCTGCATCATTGACTAATGAAAAACTGTTTTTT. Translation gives CASSQDEAASLTNEKLFF.

This rearrangement joins TRBV7-3 to TRBJ2-3, with D possibly being TRBD2 (5 bases). Germline values: CDR1 SGHTA, CDR2 FQGTGA. V was pared by 0 bases and J by 2 bases, with 15 bases between. The length of the CDR3 is 17 residues. The DNA for the CDR3 is TGTGCCAGCAGCTTAACGGAGGCCAGCGTGTCCACAGATACGCAGTATTTT. It is translated as CASSLTEASVSTDTQYF.

This CDR3 is CASSGRDSDPVRSNQPQHF. The CDR3 coding sequence is TGTGCCAGCAGTGGCCGGGACAGCGACCCGGTTCGGAGCAATCAGCCCCAGCATTTT. The chain is built from TRBV6-1 and TRBJ1-5; 7 nucleotides agree with TRBD1. CDR3 length: 19 amino acids. The ends lost 4 bases at V and 1 base at J; junction bases unmatched: 16. Germline V lookup: CDR1 MNHNS, CDR2 SASEGT.